This is a list of T cell receptor beta chains from one sample in a study of TIL therapy for anti-PD-1-resistant metastatic lung cancer. The data were produced by immunoSEQ multiplex PCR, yet TCRdb's version contains in-frame clones alone and is incomplete. The sample has fewer than 40,000 clones; 74% are singletons. The source was blood, collected at baseline. Source of these receptors: a woman between 30 and 80 years old with non-small cell lung cancer. Each CDR3 is given with its conserved first and last residue. Each record gives: J gene, D gene, V gene, clone size, CDR3 DNA, CDR3 protein. A D gene is named only where the DNA matches it firmly. Expanded clones get a size class; other rows say once, few or many, or leave the size out.

TRBJ1-1 . TRBV10-3 . TGTGCCATCAGTGAGCCCCCAGGGAGTCCCAACACTGAAGCTTTCTTT CAISEPPGSPNTEAFF
TRBJ1-1 . TRBV6-1 . TGTGCCAGCAGTGAACCCCACATGAACACTGAAGCTTTCTTT CASSEPHMNTEAFF
TRBJ2-7 TRBD2 TRBV11-2 . TGTGCCAGCAGCTTTAGCGGGAGGCCCTACGAGCAGTACTTC CASSFSGRPYEQYF
TRBJ2-1 . TRBV2 . TGTGCCAGCAGTGAAGAGGGGGGAGCGGGCAATGAGCAGTTCTTC CASSEEGGAGNEQFF
TRBJ1-1 . TRBV6-5 few TGTGCCAGCAGTTACCCCAGACACATGAACACTGAAGCTTTCTTT CASSYPRHMNTEAFF
TRBJ1-2 TRBD1 TRBV2 . TGTGCCAGCAGTGTCAGGACAGGCCTAAACTATGGCTACACCTTC CASSVRTGLNYGYTF
TRBJ2-5 TRBD2 TRBV10-3 . TGTGCCATCAGTGAACTAGCGGGAAGCCAAGAGACCCAGTACTTC CAISELAGSQETQYF
TRBJ1-2 TRBD1 TRBV10-3 few TGTGCCATCCACCCGGGACAGGGGCTAGCTAACTATGGCTACACCTTC CAIHPGQGLANYGYTF
TRBJ2-5 . TRBV6-1 . TGTGCCAGCAGTGAAGGTCGGGAGACCCAGTACTTC CASSEGRETQYF
TRBJ2-3 . TRBV10-3 . TGTGCCATCAGTGACAGCACAGATACGCAGTATTTT CAISDSTDTQYF
TRBJ2-7 . TRBV2 . TGTGCCAGCAGTGTAAGCAATAGGGGCGAGCAGTACTTC CASSVSNRGEQYF
TRBJ2-1 TRBD2 TRBV14 . TGTGCCAGCAGCCAAAGGACTAGCGGGAACCATGAGCAGTTCTTC CASSQRTSGNHEQFF
TRBJ2-3 TRBD1 TRBV7-2 . TGTGCCAGCAGCCGAGACAGGGGCACAGATACGCAGTATTTT CASSRDRGTDTQYF
TRBJ2-3 TRBD2 TRBV5-1 . TGCGCCAGCAGCTTGGGGCTAGCGGGAGTTACAGATACGCAGTATTTT CASSLGLAGVTDTQYF
TRBJ2-4 TRBD2 TRBV5-1 . TGCGCCAGCAGCCGCCTAATAGCGGGCCAAGGGAACATTCAGTACTTC CASSRLIAGQGNIQYF
TRBJ1-2 . TRBV5-1 . TGCGCCAGCAGTTGGGGGCTTGACTATGGCTACACCTTC CASSWGLDYGYTF
TRBJ1-2 . TRBV5-6 few TGTGCCAGCAGCTTTATAGCAGGGGAATTGATCGGCTACACCTTC CASSFIAGELIGYTF
TRBJ2-3 . TRBV2 . TGTGCCAGCAGTGGGGGGGATACGCAGTATTTT CASSGGDTQYF
TRBJ1-2 . TRBV7-9 few TGTGCCAGCAGCCCGACAGGAGGTAACTATGGCTACACCTTC CASSPTGGNYGYTF
TRBJ2-2 TRBD2 TRBV6-6 . TGTGCCAGCAGTTACCCTAAGCGGGGTGACACCGGGGAGCTGTTTTTT CASSYPKRGDTGELFF
TRBJ2-1 . TRBV7-9 . TGTGCCAGCAGCTTATATCGGGGGAACAATGAGCAGTTCTTC CASSLYRGNNEQFF
TRBJ2-5 . TRBV27 . TGTGCCAGCCACCGGAGGGGTGAGCAAGAGACCCAGTACTTC CASHRRGEQETQYF
TRBJ2-1 TRBD2 TRBV6-5 . TGTGCCAGCAGAGGACTAGCGGGATACAATGAGCAGTTCTTC CASRGLAGYNEQFF
TRBJ1-3 . TRBV9 once TGTGCCAGCAGCCCCGGCTCTGGAAACACCATATATTTT CASSPGSGNTIYF
TRBJ1-1 TRBD1 TRBV25-1 . TGTGCCAGCAGTACCAGGGGGCGAGGGACTGAAGCTTTCTTT CASSTRGRGTEAFF
TRBJ1-3 . TRBV5-1 few TGCGCCAGCAGCCCCTCGGGTGGGGGTACAGGAAACACCATATATTTT CASSPSGGGTGNTIYF
TRBJ2-5 . TRBV2 . TGTGCCAGCCGAAAAACTAACTCCGGCCAAGAGACCCAGTACTTC CASRKTNSGQETQYF
TRBJ2-1 TRBD2 TRBV5-1 . TGCGCCAGCAGCTTGCCTAGCGGGTCCAATGAGCAGTTCTTC CASSLPSGSNEQFF
TRBJ2-1 . TRBV7-8 . TGTGCCAGCAGCCAACACCGACGTGGCCAGTTCTTC CASSQHRRGQFF
TRBJ2-5 . TRBV9 . TGTGCCAGCAGCGGGGGGGGACAGAACCTAGAGACCCAGTACTTC CASSGGGQNLETQYF
TRBJ1-1 . TRBV5-1 . TGTGCCAGCAGCCTGGGACACCCCATGAACACTGAAGCTTTCTTT CASSLGHPMNTEAFF
TRBJ1-2 TRBD1 TRBV30 few TGTGCTTGGGGTCGGGACAGACCGTATGGCTACACCTTC CAWGRDRPYGYTF